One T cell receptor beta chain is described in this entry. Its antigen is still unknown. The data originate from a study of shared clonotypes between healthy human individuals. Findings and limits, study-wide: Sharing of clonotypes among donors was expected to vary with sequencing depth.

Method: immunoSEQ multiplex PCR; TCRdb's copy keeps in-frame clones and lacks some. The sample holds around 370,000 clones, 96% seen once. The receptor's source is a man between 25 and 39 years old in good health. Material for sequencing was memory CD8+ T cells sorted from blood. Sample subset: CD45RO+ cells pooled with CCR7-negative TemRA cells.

CDR3 amino acids: CASSLTGGSYNEQFF. CDR3 DNA: TGTGCCAGCAGCTTGACAGGGGGCTCCTACAATGAGCAGTTCTTC. The rearrangement uses TRBV13 and TRBJ2-1, with 9 nucleotides matching TRBD1. Looked up from germline, CDR1 is PRHDT and CDR2 is FYEKMQ (reference sequence). The CDR3 runs to 15 residues. Trimming took 3 bases from V and 0 from J; bases not matched to a gene: 0.